This T cell receptor beta chain was profiled in a study of control samples from healthy donors and cancer patients. Losses at the gene ends were 4 bases for V and 6 bases for J; bases not matched to a gene: 14. Germline V gives CDR1 MGHDK, CDR2 SYGVNS. This CDR3 region has 16 residues. Some clones are missing from TCRdb's copy, which holds only in-frame ones; the method was immunoSEQ multiplex PCR. The sample records 150,000 or so clones, around nine tenths being singletons. The TCR comes from a woman aged 30 to 39 in good health. Material: blood. This chain uses TRBV25-1 with TRBJ2-7; 8 bases match TRBD2. The CDR3 is CASSGPGTSWGREQYF. The CDR3 nucleotides read TGTGCCAGCAGTGGCCCGGGGACTAGTTGGGGTCGCGAGCAGTACTTC.